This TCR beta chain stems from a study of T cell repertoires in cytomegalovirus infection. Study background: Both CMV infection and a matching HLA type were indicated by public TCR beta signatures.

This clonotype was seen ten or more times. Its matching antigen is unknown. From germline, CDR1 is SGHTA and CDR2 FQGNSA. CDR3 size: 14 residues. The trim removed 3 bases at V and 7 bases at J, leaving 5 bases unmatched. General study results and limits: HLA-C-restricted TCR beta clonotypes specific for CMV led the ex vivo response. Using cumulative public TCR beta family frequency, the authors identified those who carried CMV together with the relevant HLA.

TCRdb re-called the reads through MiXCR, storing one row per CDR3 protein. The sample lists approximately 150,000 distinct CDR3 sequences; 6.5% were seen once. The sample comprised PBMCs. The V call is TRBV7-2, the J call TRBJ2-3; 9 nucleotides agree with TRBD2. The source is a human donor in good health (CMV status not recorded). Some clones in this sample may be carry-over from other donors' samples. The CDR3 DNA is TGTGCCAGCAGCTTGGGGCGGGGGGGTAATACGCAGTATTTT. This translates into CASSLGRGGNTQYF.